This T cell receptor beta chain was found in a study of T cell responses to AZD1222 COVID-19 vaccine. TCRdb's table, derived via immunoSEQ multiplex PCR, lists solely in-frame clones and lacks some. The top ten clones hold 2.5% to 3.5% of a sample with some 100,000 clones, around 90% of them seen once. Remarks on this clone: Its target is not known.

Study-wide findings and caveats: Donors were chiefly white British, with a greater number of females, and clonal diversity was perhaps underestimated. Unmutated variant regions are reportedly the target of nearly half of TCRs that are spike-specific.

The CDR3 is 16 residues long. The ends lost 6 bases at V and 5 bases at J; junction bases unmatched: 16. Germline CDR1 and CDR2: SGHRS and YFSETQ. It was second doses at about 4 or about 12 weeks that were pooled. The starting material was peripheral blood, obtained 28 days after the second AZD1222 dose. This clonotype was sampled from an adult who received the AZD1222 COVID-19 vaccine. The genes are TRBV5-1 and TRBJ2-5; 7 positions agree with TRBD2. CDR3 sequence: CASTPRGSGLVETQYF. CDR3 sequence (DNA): TGCGCCAGCACCCCTCGGGGTAGCGGGTTGGTGGAGACCCAGTACTTC.